The 3 T cell receptor beta chains presented below share a single source sample, sequenced in a study of somatic mutations in cytotoxic T cells in rheumatoid arthritis. Generated by immunoSEQ multiplex PCR, the TCRdb table keeps only in-frame clones and is missing some. This sample has over 7,000 clones; 60% to 80% occur once, and the top ten carry 4.9%. Sequencing input: CD8+ T cells sorted from blood. These TCRs come from an adult with rheumatoid arthritis.

The rearrangement uses TRBV4-1 and TRBJ2-5; D not certain. V gave up 4 bases and J gave up 2 bases, with 5 bases separating them. The CDR3 has 12 residues. Germline V gene sequence: CDR1 MGHRA, CDR2 YSYEKL. Written as DNA, the CDR3 is TGCGCCAGCAGCCCCGAACAAGAGACCCAGTACTTC. Amino acids: CASSPEQETQYF.

The genes are TRBV18 and TRBJ2-2, with D perhaps matching TRBD1 (6 bases). CDR3 length: 15 residues. CDR1 and CDR2 from the germline V gene are KGHSH and LQKENI. V lost 7 bases to trimming and J lost 4 bases, with 16 bases between them. The CDR3 loop reads CASFKEQGSTGELFF. The CDR3 coding sequence is TGTGCCAGCTTTAAGGAACAGGGCAGCACCGGGGAGCTGTTTTTT.

The genes are TRBV28 and TRBJ2-7; weak D call: TRBD2 (6 bases). CDR3 length equals 17 residues. Per germline, CDR1 MDHEN and CDR2 SYDVKM. V was shortened by 5 bases and J by 7 bases, with 27 bases between the two germline ends. The CDR3 coding sequence is TGTGCCAGCAGTCACAATACCTGGGACTCTCCCTACGGGGAGCAGTACTTC. The encoded protein is CASSHNTWDSPYGEQYF.